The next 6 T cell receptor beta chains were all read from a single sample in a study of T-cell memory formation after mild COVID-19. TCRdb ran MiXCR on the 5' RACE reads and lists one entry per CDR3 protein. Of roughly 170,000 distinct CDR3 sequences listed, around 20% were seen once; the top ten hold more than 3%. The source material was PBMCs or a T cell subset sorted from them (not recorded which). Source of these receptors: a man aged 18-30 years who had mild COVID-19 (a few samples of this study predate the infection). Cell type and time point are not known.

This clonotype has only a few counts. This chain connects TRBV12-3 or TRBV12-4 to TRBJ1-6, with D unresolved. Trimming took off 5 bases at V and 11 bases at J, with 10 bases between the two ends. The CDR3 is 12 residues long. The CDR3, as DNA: TGTGCCAGCAGTCCCCCTTTTACACCCCTCCACTTT. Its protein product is CASSPPFTPLHF.

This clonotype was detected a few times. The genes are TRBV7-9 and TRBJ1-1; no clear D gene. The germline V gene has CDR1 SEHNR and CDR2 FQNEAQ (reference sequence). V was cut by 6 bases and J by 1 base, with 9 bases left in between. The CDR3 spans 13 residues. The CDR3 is CASRRQANTEAFF. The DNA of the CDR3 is TGTGCCAGCAGGCGGCAGGCGAACACTGAAGCTTTCTTT. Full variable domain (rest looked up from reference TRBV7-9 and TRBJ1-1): DTGVSQNPRHKITKRGQNVTFRCDPISEHNRLYWYRQTLGQGPEFLTYFQNEAQLEKSRLLSDRFSAERPKGSFSTLEIQRTEQGDSAMYLCASRRQANTEAFFGQGTRLTVV.

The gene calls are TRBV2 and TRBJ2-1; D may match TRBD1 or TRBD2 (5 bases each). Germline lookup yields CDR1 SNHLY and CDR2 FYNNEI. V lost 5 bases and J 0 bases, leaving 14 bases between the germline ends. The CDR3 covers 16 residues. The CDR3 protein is CASSPVGTGSYNEQFF. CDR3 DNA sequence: TGTGCCAGCAGTCCGGTGGGGACGGGCTCCTACAATGAGCAGTTCTTC.

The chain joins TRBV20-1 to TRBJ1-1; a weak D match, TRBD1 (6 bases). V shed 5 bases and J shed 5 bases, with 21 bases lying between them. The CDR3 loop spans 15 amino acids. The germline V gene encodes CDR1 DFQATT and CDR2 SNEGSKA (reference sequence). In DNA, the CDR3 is TGCAGTGCTGGAACCAACGGGGGGCGCGGGACTGAAGCTTTCTTT. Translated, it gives CSAGTNGGRGTEAFF.

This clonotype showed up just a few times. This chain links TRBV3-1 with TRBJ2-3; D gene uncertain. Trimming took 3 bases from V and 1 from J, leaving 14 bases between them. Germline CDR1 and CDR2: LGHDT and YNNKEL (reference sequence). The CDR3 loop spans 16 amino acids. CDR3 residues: CASSQSGPAGTDTQYF. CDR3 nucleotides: TGTGCCAGCAGCCAGAGTGGGCCCGCGGGCACAGATACGCAGTATTTT.

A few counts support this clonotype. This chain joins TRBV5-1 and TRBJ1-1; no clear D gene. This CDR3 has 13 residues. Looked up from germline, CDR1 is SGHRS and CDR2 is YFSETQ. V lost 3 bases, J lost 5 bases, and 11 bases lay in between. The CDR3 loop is CASSSPDGTEAFF. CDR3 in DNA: TGCGCCAGCAGCTCTCCGGACGGGACTGAAGCTTTCTTT.